This is a list of T cell receptor beta chains from one sample in a study of cytomegalovirus exposure and HLA in healthy donors. The assay was immunoSEQ multiplex PCR, and TCRdb's table has in-frame clones only and misses some. The table has 50,000 to 65,000 clones, about three quarters seen once; the top ten hold roughly 2.9%. Sequenced material: PBMCs. These receptors originate from a man younger than 35 in good health and CMV-seronegative. Each CDR3 is given with its conserved first and last residue. A D gene is named only where the DNA matches it firmly. Clone size is shown for a subset of rows, as once, few, many or a class of expanded clone.

D,J,size,V,CDR3,DNA
TRBD1,TRBJ2-7,.,TRBV10-3,CAIRGTGYEQYF,TGTGCCATCAGGGGGACAGGGTACGAGCAGTACTTC
.,TRBJ2-1,.,TRBV30,CAWTTRNEQFF,TGTGCCTGGACTACCCGCAATGAGCAGTTCTTC
.,TRBJ2-7,.,TRBV4-3,CASSQERSLPNYEQYF,TGCGCCAGCAGCCAAGAACGTAGCCTACCCAACTACGAGCAGTACTTC
TRBD2,TRBJ2-1,.,TRBV29-1,CSVEDGRLAGYNEQFF,TGCAGCGTTGAAGATGGGCGACTAGCGGGATACAATGAGCAGTTCTTC
TRBD1,TRBJ1-1,.,TRBV7-2,CASSLGGTGNTEAFF,TGTGCCAGCAGCTTAGGGGGGACAGGCAACACTGAAGCTTTCTTT
.,TRBJ2-7,.,TRBV4-1,CASSPADNEQYF,TGCGCCAGCAGCCCCGCGGATAACGAGCAGTACTTC
.,TRBJ1-5,.,TRBV6-1,CASSEAPGVNLPQHF,TGTGCCAGCAGTGAAGCGCCCGGGGTCAACCTGCCCCAGCATTTT
TRBD1,TRBJ1-5,.,TRBV6-5,CASSSTWTGDQPQHF,TGTGCCAGCAGCTCCACCTGGACAGGGGATCAGCCCCAGCATTTT
.,TRBJ1-2,.,TRBV4-1,CASSQAGRQGNGYTF,TGCGCCAGCAGCCAAGCTGGGAGGCAGGGAAATGGCTACACCTTC
.,TRBJ1-2,.,TRBV6-6,CASSYSQGEGYTF,TGTGCCAGCAGTTACTCACAGGGAGAGGGCTACACCTTC
.,TRBJ1-2,.,TRBV5-1,CASSLGREYGGYTF,TGCGCCAGCAGCCTGGGACGGGAGTATGGTGGCTACACCTTC
.,TRBJ1-6,.,TRBV7-2,CASSLGSGGAGSPLHF,TGTGCCAGCAGCTTAGGGTCCGGGGGGGCAGGGTCACCCCTCCACTTT
TRBD1,TRBJ1-1,few,TRBV5-4,CASSFPTGAVTEAFF,TGTGCCAGCAGCTTCCCGACAGGGGCCGTCACTGAAGCTTTCTTT
TRBD2,TRBJ2-3,.,TRBV10-3,CAISFLAGGTDTQYF,TGTGCCATCAGTTTTTTAGCGGGGGGCACAGATACGCAGTATTTT
TRBD1,TRBJ2-6,.,TRBV29-1,CSVAGTVDSGANVLTF,TGCAGCGTGGCCGGGACAGTGGACTCTGGGGCCAACGTCCTGACTTTC
TRBD1,TRBJ1-2,once,TRBV5-1,CASIQIPTGGDYGYTF,TGCGCCAGCATCCAAATACCCACAGGGGGAGACTATGGCTACACCTTC
TRBD1,TRBJ1-3,.,TRBV18,CASSPRGQGNTIYF,TGTGCCAGCTCACCCAGGGGGCAAGGAAACACCATATATTTT
.,TRBJ2-7,.,TRBV5-8,CASSLRGTAEQYF,TGTGCCAGCAGCTTGCGCGGGACAGCCGAGCAGTACTTC
TRBD2,TRBJ2-1,few,TRBV5-1,CASSLVSGRASYNEQFF,TGCGCCAGCAGCTTGGTGAGCGGGAGGGCCTCGTACAATGAGCAGTTCTTC
.,TRBJ1-1,.,TRBV2,CASYTGTEAFF,TGTGCCAGCTATACAGGGACTGAAGCTTTCTTT
TRBD1,TRBJ1-1,.,TRBV5-4,CASSLDRDRNPFF,TGTGCCAGCAGCTTGGATCGGGACAGGAATCCTTTCTTT
TRBD1,TRBJ1-2,few,TRBV7-9,CATRQGEGYTF,TGTGCCACCCGACAGGGGGAGGGCTACACCTTC
.,TRBJ2-2,.,TRBV21-1,CASSKAGGKNTGELFF,TGTGCCAGCAGCAAGGCGGGAGGGAAGAACACCGGGGAGCTGTTTTTT
TRBD1,TRBJ2-7,.,TRBV11-1,CASSPKDRASYEQYF,TGTGCCAGCAGCCCGAAGGACAGGGCCTCCTACGAGCAGTACTTC
TRBD1,TRBJ2-7,.,TRBV6-5,CASSSQGASYEQYF,TGTGCCAGCAGTTCTCAGGGGGCCTCCTACGAGCAGTACTTC
TRBD1,TRBJ2-7,.,TRBV30,CAWSVRERGRRAYEQYF,TGTGCCTGGAGTGTGAGGGAGAGGGGGCGGCGGGCCTACGAGCAGTACTTC
.,TRBJ2-5,.,TRBV9,CASSLEVQETQYF,TGTGCCAGCAGCCTGGAGGTCCAAGAGACCCAGTACTTC
.,TRBJ2-5,.,TRBV28,CASSLTTASQETQYF,TGTGCCAGCAGTTTAACGACTGCTAGCCAAGAGACCCAGTACTTC
.,TRBJ2-1,.,TRBV7-9,CASSPPGLLYNEQFF,TGTGCCAGCAGCCCCCCAGGGTTGCTCTACAATGAGCAGTTCTTC
.,TRBJ2-7,.,TRBV30,CAWSVGVEQYF,TGTGCCTGGAGTGTGGGAGTTGAGCAGTACTTC
TRBD2,TRBJ2-1,.,TRBV28,CATGSSGTYNEQFF,TGTGCCACAGGGTCGAGCGGGACTTACAATGAGCAGTTCTTC
.,TRBJ2-7,.,TRBV7-2,CASINLGGGRSYEQYF,TGTGCCAGCATCAACCTGGGTGGAGGGAGGTCTTACGAGCAGTACTTC
.,TRBJ2-7,.,TRBV10-2,CASSEGGGPYEQYF,TGCGCCAGCAGTGAAGGCGGGGGCCCCTACGAGCAGTACTTC
TRBD2,TRBJ2-1,few,TRBV30,CASESRGGPREQFF,TGTGCGTCGGAGTCACGGGGAGGGCCTCGGGAGCAGTTCTTC
TRBD1,TRBJ1-3,.,TRBV2,CASSEPGQGPGNTIYF,TGTGCCAGCAGTGAACCGGGACAGGGGCCCGGAAACACCATATATTTT
.,TRBJ1-6,.,TRBV27,CASQTGPGNSPLHF,TGTGCCAGCCAAACAGGGCCTGGGAATTCACCCCTCCACTTT
TRBD1,TRBJ1-2,.,TRBV5-4,CASSPGGLGYTF,TGTGCCAGCAGCCCAGGGGGCCTTGGCTACACCTTC
.,TRBJ1-2,.,TRBV14,CASSQDWGRGGYTF,TGTGCCAGCAGCCAAGACTGGGGGCGAGGTGGCTACACCTTC
TRBD1,TRBJ1-5,.,TRBV6-5,CASRDTGGQQPQHF,TGTGCCAGCAGGGACACAGGGGGACAGCAGCCCCAGCATTTT
.,TRBJ2-7,.,TRBV28,CASSLPYYEQYF,TGTGCCAGCAGTTTACCGTACTACGAGCAGTACTTC